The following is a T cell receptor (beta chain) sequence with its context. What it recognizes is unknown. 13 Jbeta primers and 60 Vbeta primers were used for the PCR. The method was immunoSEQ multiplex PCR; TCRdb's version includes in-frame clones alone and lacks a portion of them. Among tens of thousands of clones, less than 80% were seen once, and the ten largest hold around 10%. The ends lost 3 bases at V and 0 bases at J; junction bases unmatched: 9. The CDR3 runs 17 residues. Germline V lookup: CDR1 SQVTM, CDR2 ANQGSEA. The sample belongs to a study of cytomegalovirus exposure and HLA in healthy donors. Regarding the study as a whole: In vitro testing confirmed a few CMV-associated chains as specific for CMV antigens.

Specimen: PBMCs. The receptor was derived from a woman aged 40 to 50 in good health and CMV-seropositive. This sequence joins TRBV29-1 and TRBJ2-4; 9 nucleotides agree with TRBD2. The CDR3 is CSVDGAGGRLAKNIQYF. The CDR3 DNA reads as TGCAGCGTTGACGGGGCGGGGGGGCGGCTAGCCAAAAACATTCAGTACTTC.